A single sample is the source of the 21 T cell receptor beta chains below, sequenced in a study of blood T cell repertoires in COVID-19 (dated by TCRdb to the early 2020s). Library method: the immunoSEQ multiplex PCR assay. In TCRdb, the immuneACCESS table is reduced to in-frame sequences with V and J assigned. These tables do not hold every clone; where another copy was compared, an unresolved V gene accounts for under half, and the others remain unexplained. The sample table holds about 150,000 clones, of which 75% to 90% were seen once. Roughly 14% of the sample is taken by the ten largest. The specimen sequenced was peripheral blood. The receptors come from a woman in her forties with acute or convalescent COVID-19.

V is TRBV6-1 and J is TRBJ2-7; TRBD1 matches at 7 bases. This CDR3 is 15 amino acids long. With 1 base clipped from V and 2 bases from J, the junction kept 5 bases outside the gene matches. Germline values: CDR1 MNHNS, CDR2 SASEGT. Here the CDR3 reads CASSEGPGQTYEQYF. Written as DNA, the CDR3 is TGTGCCAGCAGTGAAGGGCCGGGACAGACCTACGAGCAGTACTTC.

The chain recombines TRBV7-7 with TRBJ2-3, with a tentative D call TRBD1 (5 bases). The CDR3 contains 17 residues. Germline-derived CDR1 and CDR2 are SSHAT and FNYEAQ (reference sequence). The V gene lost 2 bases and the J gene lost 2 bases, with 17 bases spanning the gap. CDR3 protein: CASSLRGDSRSTDTQYF. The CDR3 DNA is TGTGCCAGCAGCTTAAGAGGTGACAGCAGGTCCACAGATACGCAGTATTTT.

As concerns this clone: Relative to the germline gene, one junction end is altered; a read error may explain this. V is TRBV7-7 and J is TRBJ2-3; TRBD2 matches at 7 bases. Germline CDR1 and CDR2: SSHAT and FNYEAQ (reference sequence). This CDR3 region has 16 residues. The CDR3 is CASSLDTSASTDTQYF. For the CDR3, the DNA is TGTGCTAGCAGCTTAGACACTAGCGCTAGCACAGATACGCAGTATTTT.

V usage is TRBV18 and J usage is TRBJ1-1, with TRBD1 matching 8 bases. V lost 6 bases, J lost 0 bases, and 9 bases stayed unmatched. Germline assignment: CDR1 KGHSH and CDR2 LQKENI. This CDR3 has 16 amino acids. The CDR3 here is CASSQERQGLNTEAFF. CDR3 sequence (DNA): TGTGCCAGCTCCCAAGAGCGACAGGGGCTGAACACTGAAGCTTTCTTT.

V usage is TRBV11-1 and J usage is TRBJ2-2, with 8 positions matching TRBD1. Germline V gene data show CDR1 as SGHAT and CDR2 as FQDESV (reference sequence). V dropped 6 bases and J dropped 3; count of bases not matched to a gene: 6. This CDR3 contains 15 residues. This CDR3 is CASSSDRAHTGELFF. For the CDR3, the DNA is TGTGCCAGCAGTTCGGACAGGGCCCACACCGGGGAGCTGTTTTTT.

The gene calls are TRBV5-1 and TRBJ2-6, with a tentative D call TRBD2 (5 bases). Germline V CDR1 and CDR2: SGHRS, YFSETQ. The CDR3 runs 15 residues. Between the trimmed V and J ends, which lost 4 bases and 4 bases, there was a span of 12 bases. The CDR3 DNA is TGCGCCAGCAGCACGAGGGCAGCCGGGGCCAACGTCCTGACTTTC. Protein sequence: CASSTRAAGANVLTF.

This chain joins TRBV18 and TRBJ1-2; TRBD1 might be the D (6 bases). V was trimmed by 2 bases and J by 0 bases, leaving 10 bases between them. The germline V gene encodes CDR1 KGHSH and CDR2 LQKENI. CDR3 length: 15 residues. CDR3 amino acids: CASSPRRTANYGYTF. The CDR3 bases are TGTGCCAGCTCACCAAGAAGGACAGCTAACTATGGCTACACCTTC.

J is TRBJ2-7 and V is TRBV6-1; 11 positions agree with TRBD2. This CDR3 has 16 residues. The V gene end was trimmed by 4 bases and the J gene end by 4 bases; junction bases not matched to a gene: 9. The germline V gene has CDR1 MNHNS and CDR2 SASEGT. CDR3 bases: TGTGCCAGCAGTGCCTACTTAGCGGGGGGGAGGTACGAGCAGTACTTC. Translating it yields CASSAYLAGGRYEQYF.

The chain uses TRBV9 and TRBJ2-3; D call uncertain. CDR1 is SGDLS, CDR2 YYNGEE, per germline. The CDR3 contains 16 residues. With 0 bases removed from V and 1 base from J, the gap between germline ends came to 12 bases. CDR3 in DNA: TGTGCCAGCAGCGTAGCTCCGGGTGGAGGCACAGATACGCAGTATTTT. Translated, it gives CASSVAPGGGTDTQYF.

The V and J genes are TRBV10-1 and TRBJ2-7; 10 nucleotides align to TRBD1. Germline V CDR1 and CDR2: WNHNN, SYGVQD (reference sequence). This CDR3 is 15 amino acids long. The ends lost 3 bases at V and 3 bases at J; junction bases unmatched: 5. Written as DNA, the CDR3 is TGCGCCAGCAGTGACCGGACAGGGGGTAACTACGAGCAGTACTTC. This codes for CASSDRTGGNYEQYF.

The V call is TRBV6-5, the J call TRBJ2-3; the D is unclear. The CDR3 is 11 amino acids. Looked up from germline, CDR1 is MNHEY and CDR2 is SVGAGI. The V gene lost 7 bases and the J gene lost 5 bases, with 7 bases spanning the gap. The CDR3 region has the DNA TGTGCCAGCACTAGAGGAGATACGCAGTATTTT. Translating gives CASTRGDTQYF.

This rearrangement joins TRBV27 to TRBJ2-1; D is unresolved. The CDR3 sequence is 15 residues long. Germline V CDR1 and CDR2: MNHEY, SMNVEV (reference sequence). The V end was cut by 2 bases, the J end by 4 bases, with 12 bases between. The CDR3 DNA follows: TGTGCCAGCAGTTTACCCACAAGAAGATACAATGAGCAGTTCTTC. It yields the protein CASSLPTRRYNEQFF.

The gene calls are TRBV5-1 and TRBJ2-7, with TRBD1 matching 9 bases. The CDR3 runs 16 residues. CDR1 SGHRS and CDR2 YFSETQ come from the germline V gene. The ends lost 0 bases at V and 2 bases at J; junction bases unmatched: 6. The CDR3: CASSLAPRQGAYEQYF. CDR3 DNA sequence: TGCGCCAGCAGCTTGGCCCCCAGACAGGGGGCCTACGAGCAGTACTTC.

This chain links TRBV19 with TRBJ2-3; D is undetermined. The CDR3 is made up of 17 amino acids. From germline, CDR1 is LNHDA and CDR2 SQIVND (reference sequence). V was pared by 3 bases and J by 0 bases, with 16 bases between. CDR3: CASSIIGGSRSTDTQYF. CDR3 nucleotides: TGTGCCAGTAGTATTATCGGCGGTAGTCGTAGCACAGATACGCAGTATTTT.

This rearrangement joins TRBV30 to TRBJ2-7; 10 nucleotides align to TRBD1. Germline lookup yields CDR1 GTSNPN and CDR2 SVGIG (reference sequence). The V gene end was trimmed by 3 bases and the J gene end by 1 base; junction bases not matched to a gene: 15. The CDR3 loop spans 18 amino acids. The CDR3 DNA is TGTGCCTGGAGACGCGTCCTACTGGACAGGGGGTTTTCCTACGAGCAGTACTTC. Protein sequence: CAWRRVLLDRGFSYEQYF.

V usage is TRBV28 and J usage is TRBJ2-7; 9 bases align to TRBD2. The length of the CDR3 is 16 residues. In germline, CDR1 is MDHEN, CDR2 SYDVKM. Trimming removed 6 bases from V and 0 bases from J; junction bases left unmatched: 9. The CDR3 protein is CASSFSGGTTSYEQYF. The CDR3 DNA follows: TGTGCCAGCAGCTTCAGCGGGGGGACTACCTCCTACGAGCAGTACTTC.

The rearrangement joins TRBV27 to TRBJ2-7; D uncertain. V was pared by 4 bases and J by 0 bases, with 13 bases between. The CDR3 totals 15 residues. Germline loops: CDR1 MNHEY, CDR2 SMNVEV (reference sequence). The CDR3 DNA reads TGTGCCAGCAGTTCCCAGACAATCTACTCCTACGAGCAGTACTTC. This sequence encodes CASSSQTIYSYEQYF.

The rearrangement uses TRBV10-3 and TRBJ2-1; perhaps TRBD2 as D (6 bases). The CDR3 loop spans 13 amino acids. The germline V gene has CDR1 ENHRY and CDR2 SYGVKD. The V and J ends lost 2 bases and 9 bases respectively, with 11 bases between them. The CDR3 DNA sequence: TGTGCCATCAGTGAGGGAGGGCCGAGTGAGCAGTTCTTC. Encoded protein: CAISEGGPSEQFF.

CDR3 sequence: CSASGGGHPITDTQYF. In DNA form, the CDR3 reads TGCAGTGCTAGTGGCGGGGGGCACCCTATCACAGATACGCAGTATTTT. The chain combines TRBV20-1 with TRBJ2-3; TRBD2 matches at 8 bases. Germline assignment: CDR1 DFQATT and CDR2 SNEGSKA (reference sequence). The CDR3 is 16 residues long. The junction had 10 bases not matched to a gene; V was cut back by 3 bases and J by 2 bases.

CDR3 sequence: CASSQGGLGLYNEQFF. In nucleotides, the CDR3 is TGTGCCAGCAGCCAAGGAGGCCTAGGACTCTACAATGAGCAGTTCTTC. The V gene is TRBV3-1 (or the pseudogene TRBV3-2), the J gene TRBJ2-1, with D perhaps matching TRBD2 (5 bases). The CDR3 runs 16 residues. The V end was cut by 1 base, the J end by 3 bases, with 13 bases between. The germline gives CDR1 LGHDT, CDR2 YNNKEL (reference sequence).

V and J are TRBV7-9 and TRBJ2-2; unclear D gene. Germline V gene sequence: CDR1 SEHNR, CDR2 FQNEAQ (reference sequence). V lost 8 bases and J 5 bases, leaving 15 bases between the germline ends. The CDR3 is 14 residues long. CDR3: CASLKAGGTGELFF. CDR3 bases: TGTGCCAGCTTAAAAGCCGGTGGTACCGGGGAGCTGTTTTTT.